Included here is one TCR beta chain sequence, with context. Its matching antigen is unknown. The CDR3 runs to 16 residues. Germline CDR1 is SGHNT and CDR2 is YENEEA. V trimming: 5 bases; J trimming: 1 base; junction bases outside the gene matches: 8. These data are taken from a study of T cells in localized non-small cell lung cancer. This table comes from immunoSEQ multiplex PCR, and its TCRdb copy is limited to in-frame clones, with some not included. This sample has fewer than 3,500 clones, with around a quarter found just once. Overall study findings and caveats: Of the top 100 tumor clones, median about 56 were in adjacent lung, more than 25 among its top 100.

The clonotype comes from a female donor older than 55 with stage I lung adenocarcinoma. This chain connects TRBV11-3 to TRBJ2-3, with 8 positions matching TRBD1. The sequencing used lung tumor tissue, collected before any cancer treatment. This chain's CDR3 is CASSPLRDRRTDTQYF. CDR3 DNA: TGTGCCAGCAGCCCCCTACGGGACAGGCGCACAGATACGCAGTATTTT.